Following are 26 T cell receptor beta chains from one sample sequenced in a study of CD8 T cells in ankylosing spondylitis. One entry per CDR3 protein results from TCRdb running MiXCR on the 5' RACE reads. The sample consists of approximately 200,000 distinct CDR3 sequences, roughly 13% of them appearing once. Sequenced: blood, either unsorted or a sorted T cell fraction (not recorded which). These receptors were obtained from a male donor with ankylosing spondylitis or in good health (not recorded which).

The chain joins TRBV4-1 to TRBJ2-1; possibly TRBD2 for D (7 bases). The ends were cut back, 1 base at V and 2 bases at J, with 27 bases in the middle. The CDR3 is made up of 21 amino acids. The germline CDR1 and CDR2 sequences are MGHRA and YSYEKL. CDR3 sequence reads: CASSQAWGGREDGGPYNEQFF. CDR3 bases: TGCGCCAGCAGCCAAGCGTGGGGGGGTCGAGAGGACGGGGGCCCCTACAATGAGCAGTTCTTC.

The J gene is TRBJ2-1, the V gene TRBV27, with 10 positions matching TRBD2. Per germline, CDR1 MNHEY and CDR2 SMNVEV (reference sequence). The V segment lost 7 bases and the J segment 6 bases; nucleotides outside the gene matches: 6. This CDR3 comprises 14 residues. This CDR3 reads CASTASGSFNEQFF. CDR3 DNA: TGTGCCAGCACGGCTAGCGGGAGTTTCAATGAGCAGTTCTTC.

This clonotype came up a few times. The CDR3 is CASRGFGDRDYDTQYF. CDR3 bases: TGTGCCAGCAGGGGTTTCGGGGACAGGGATTACGATACGCAGTATTTT. This chain uses TRBV2 with TRBJ2-3; 9 positions agree with TRBD1. The V gene's germline CDR1 is SNHLY and CDR2 FYNNEI. J lost 6 bases, V lost 6 bases, and 13 bases had no gene match. The CDR3 spans 16 residues.

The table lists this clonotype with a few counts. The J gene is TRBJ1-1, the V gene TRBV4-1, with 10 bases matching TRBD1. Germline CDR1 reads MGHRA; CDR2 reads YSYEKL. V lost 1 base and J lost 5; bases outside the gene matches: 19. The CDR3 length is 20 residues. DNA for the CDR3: TGCGCCAGCAGCCAAGGGATTTTGGGACAGGGGCCGGGGGGATGGACTGAAGCTTTCTTT. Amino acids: CASSQGILGQGPGGWTEAFF.

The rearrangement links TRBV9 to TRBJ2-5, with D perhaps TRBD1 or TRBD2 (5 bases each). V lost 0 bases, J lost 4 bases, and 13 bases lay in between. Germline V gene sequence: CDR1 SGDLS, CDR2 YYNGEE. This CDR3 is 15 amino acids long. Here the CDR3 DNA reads TGTGCCAGCAGCGTAGAAGATTTTGGGGGAGAGACCCAGTACTTC. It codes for CASSVEDFGGETQYF.

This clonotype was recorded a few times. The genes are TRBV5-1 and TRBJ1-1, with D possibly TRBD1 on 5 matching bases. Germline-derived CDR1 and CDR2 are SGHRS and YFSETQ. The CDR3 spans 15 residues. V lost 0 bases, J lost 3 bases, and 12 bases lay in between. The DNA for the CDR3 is TGCGCCAGCAGCTTGGTTCCGGGAGGGGACACTGAAGCTTTCTTT. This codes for CASSLVPGGDTEAFF.

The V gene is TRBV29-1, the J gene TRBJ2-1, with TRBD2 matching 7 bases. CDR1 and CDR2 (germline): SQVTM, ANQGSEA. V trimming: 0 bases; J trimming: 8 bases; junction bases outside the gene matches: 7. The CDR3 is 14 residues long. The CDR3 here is CSVEDPGAGDEQFF. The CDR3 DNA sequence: TGCAGCGTTGAAGATCCTGGGGCGGGAGATGAGCAGTTCTTC.

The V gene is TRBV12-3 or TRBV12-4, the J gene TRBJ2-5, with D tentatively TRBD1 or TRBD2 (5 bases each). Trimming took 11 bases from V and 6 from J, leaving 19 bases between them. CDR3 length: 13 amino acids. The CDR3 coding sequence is TGTGCCTCCTGCTACCAAGGGACGCAGACCCAGTACTTC. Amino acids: CASCYQGTQTQYF.

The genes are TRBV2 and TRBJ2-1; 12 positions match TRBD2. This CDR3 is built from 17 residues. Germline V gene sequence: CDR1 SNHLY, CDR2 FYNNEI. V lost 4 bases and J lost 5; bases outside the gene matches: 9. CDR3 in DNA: TGTGCCAGCAGTGGTCTAGCGGGAGGGCCTACTAACAATGAGCAGTTCTTC. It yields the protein CASSGLAGGPTNNEQFF. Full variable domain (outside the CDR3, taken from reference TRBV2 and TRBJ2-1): EPEVTQTPSHQVTQMGQEVILRCVPISNHLYFYWYRQILGQKVEFLVSFYNNEISEKSEIFDDQFSVERPDGSNFTLKIRSTKLEDSAMYFCASSGLAGGPTNNEQFFGPGTRLTVL.

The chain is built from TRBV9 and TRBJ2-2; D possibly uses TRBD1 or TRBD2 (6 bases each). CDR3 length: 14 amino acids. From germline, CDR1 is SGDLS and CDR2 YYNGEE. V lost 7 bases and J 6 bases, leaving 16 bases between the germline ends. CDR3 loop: CASRPTEGAGELFF. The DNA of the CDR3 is TGTGCCAGCCGACCAACGGAGGGGGCCGGGGAGCTGTTTTTT.

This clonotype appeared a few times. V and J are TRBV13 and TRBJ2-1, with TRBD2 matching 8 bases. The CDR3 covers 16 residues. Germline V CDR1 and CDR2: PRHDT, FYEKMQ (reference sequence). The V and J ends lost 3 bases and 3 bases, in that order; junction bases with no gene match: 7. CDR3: CASSLMTGGDYNEQFF. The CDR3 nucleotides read TGTGCCAGCAGCTTGATGACGGGGGGGGACTACAATGAGCAGTTCTTC. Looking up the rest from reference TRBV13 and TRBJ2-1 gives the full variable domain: AAGVIQSPRHLIKEKRETATLKCYPIPRHDTVYWYQQGPGQDPQFLISFYEKMQSDKGSIPDRFSAQQFSDYHSELNMSSLELGDSALYFCASSLMTGGDYNEQFFGPGTRLTVL.

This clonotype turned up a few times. The CDR3 sequence: CASSPGWGQTNEKLFF. Written as DNA, the CDR3 is TGTGCCAGCAGCCCCGGTTGGGGGCAGACTAATGAAAAACTGTTTTTT. V and J are TRBV7-8 and TRBJ1-4; D perhaps matches TRBD1 (6 bases). CDR3 length equals 16 residues. CDR1 is SGHVS and CDR2 is FQNEAQ in the germline V gene. The ends were cut back, 5 bases at V and 2 bases at J, with 15 bases in the middle.

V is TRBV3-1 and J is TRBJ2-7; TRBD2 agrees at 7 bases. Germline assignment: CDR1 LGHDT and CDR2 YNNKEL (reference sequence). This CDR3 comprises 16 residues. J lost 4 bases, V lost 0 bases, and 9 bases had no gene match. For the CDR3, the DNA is TGTGCCAGCAGCCAAGATTCTGGGGGGGTTGGGTACGAGCAGTACTTC. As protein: CASSQDSGGVGYEQYF.

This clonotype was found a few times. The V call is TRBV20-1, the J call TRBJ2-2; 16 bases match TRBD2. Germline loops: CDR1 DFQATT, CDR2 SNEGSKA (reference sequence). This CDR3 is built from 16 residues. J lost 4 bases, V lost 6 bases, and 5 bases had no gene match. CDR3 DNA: TGCAGTGCGGGACTAGCGGGAGGGCCGGGCACCGGGGAGCTGTTTTTT. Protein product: CSAGLAGGPGTGELFF.

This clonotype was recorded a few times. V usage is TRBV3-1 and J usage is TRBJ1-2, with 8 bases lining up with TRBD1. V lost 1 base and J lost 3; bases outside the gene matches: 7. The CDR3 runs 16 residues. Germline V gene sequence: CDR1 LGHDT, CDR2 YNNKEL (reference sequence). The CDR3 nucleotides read TGTGCCAGCAGCCAAGCCTACAGGGGGAAGGACTATGGCTACACCTTC. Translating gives CASSQAYRGKDYGYTF.

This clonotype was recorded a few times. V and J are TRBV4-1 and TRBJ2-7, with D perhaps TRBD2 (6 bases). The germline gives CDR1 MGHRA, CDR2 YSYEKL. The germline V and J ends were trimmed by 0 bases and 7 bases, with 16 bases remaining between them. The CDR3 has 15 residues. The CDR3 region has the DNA TGCGCCAGCAGCCAAGATAAAGGACTTGGGAGGGAGCAGTACTTC. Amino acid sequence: CASSQDKGLGREQYF.

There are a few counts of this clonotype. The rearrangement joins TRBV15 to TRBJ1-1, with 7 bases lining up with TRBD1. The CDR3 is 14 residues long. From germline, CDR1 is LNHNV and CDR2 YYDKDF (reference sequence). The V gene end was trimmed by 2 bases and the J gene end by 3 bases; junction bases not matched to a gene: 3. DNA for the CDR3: TGTGCCACCAGCAGAATGACAGGGTACACTGAAGCTTTCTTT. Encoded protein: CATSRMTGYTEAFF.

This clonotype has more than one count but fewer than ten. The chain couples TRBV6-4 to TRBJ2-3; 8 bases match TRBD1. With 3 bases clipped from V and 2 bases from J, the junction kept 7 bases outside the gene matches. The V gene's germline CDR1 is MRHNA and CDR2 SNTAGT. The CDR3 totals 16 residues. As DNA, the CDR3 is TGTGCCAGCAGTGAAAAGAGGCAGGGGGCCACAGATACGCAGTATTTT. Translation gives CASSEKRQGATDTQYF.

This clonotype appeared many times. The CDR3 DNA sequence: TGTGCCAGCAGCTTAGCATCCAGGCCGAACACTGAAGCTTTCTTT. Its translation: CASSLASRPNTEAFF. The chain joins TRBV7-9 to TRBJ1-1; D is ambiguous. V gave up 0 bases and J gave up 1 base, with 9 bases separating them. CDR3 size: 15 residues. Germline V gene lookup returns CDR1 SEHNR and CDR2 FQNEAQ (reference sequence).

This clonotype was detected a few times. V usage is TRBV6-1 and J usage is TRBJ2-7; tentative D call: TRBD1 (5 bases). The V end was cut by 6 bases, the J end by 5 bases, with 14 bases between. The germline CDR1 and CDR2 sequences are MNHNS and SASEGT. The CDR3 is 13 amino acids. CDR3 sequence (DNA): TGTGCCAGCAGAGGAAGGGGCCTCGACGAGCAGTACTTC. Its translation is CASRGRGLDEQYF.

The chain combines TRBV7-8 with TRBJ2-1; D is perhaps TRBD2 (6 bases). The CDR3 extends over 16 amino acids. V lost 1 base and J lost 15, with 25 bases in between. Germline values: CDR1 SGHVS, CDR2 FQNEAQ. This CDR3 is CASSLGGGGPNPEGFF. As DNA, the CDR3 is TGTGCCAGCAGCTTAGGTGGTGGGGGACCCAACCCGGAGGGGTTCTTC.

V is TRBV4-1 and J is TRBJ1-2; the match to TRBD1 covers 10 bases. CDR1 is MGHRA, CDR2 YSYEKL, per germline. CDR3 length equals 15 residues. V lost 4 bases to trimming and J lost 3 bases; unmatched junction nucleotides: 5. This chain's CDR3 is CASSRSGTGDYGYTF. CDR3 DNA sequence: TGCGCCAGCAGCCGATCCGGGACAGGGGACTATGGCTACACCTTC.

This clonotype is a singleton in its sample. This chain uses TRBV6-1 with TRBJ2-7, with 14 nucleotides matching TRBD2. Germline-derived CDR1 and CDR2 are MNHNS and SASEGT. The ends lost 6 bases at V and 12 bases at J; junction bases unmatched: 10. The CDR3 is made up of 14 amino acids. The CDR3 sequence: CASRTGTSGGHVYF. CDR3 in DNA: TGTGCCAGCAGGACCGGGACTAGCGGGGGACATGTGTACTTC.

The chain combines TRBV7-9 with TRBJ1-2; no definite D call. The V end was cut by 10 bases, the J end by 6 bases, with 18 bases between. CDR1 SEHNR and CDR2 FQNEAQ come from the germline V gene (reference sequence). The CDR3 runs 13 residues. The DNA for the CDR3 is TGTGCCACCCCGGACGGAATTCTCCATGGCTACACCTTC. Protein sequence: CATPDGILHGYTF.

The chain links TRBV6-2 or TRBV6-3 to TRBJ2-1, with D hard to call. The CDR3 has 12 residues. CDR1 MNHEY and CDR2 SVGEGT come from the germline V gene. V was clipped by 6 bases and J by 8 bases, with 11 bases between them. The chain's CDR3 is CASRRLGDEQFF. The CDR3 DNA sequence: TGTGCCAGCAGGCGACTTGGGGATGAGCAGTTCTTC.

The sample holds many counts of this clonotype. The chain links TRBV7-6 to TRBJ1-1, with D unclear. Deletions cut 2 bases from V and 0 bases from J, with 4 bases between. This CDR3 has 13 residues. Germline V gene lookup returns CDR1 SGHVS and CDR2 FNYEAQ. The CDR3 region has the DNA TGTGCCAGCAGCTTACGGCTGAACACTGAAGCTTTCTTT. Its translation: CASSLRLNTEAFF.